The 18 T cell receptor beta chains presented below share a single source sample, sequenced in a study of blood T cell repertoires in COVID-19. The assay was immunoSEQ multiplex PCR, and TCRdb's table has in-frame clones only and misses some. Seen here are under 95,000 clones, 80% to 85% observed once, and the top ten hold roughly a third. Sequences were obtained from peripheral blood. The receptors originated from a woman aged 80 or over with active or convalescent COVID-19.

The V gene is TRBV10-3, the J gene TRBJ2-7, with D perhaps TRBD2 (6 bases). Germline values: CDR1 ENHRY, CDR2 SYGVKD. V was cut by 2 bases and J by 3 bases, with 14 bases left in between. The CDR3 is 15 amino acids. The CDR3 DNA follows: TGTGCCATCAGTGAGGGTCTAGCGAGGGGCTACGAGCAGTACTTC. Its translation: CAISEGLARGYEQYF.

This clone showed up just once. The CDR3 coding sequence is TGTGCCAGCAGCCAAGGGGAATTCAGGGACTCCTACGAGCAGTACTTC. This translates into CASSQGEFRDSYEQYF. The chain employs TRBV3-1 (or the pseudogene TRBV3-2) and TRBJ2-7, with TRBD1 as a possible D gene (5 bases). This CDR3 is 16 amino acids long. Per germline, CDR1 LGHDT and CDR2 YNNKEL (reference sequence). Deletions cut 1 base from V and 0 bases from J, with 13 bases between.

The chain recombines TRBV5-1 with TRBJ2-3; TRBD2 matches at 14 bases. The CDR3 has 14 amino acids. With 8 bases clipped from V and 10 bases from J, the junction kept 9 bases outside the gene matches. Germline CDR1 SGHRS, CDR2 YFSETQ. The CDR3 region is CASSLPGLAGAQYF. The CDR3 region has the DNA TGCGCCAGTTCACTTCCGGGACTAGCGGGAGCGCAGTATTTT.

V usage is TRBV7-3 and J usage is TRBJ2-3; 9 bases fit TRBD2. Looked up from germline, CDR1 is SGHTA and CDR2 is FQGTGA. The CDR3 extends over 15 amino acids. V lost 3 bases to trimming and J lost 6 bases; unmatched junction nucleotides: 7. Here the CDR3 reads CASSFRGGASDTQYF. The CDR3 DNA follows: TGTGCCAGCAGCTTCCGCGGGGGGGCCTCTGATACGCAGTATTTT. The entire variable domain, with the rest obtained from reference TRBV7-3 and TRBJ2-3, is as follows: GAGVSQTPSNKVTEKGKYVELRCDPISGHTALYWYRQSLGQGPEFLIYFQGTGAADDSGLPNDRFFAVRPEGSVSTLKIQRTERGDSAVYLCASSFRGGASDTQYFGPGTRLTVL.

The count of this clone is one. The chain combines TRBV6-1 with TRBJ1-5, with no clear D. The V end lost 2 bases, the J end lost 4 bases, and 9 bases lay between the germline ends. Germline lookup yields CDR1 MNHNS and CDR2 SASEGT. This CDR3 comprises 14 residues. The CDR3 region has the DNA TGTGCCAGCAGTGAAACGGCAGGTAATCAGCCCCAGCATTTT. Amino acid sequence: CASSETAGNQPQHF.

The table lists this clone with a count of one. As DNA, the CDR3 is TGTGCCAGTAGGACGGACAGGGAGACTGAAGCTTTCTTT. This sequence encodes CASRTDRETEAFF. The chain joins TRBV19 to TRBJ1-1; TRBD1 matches at 8 bases. Germline lookup yields CDR1 LNHDA and CDR2 SQIVND (reference sequence). V was clipped by 6 bases and J by 5 bases; unmatched bases: 5. This CDR3 spans 13 amino acids. The full variable domain, rest sourced from reference TRBV19 and TRBJ1-1, is DGGITQSPKYLFRKEGQNVTLSCEQNLNHDAMYWYRQDPGQGLRLIYYSQIVNDFQKGDIAEGYSVSREKKESFPLTVTSAQKNPTAFYLCASRTDRETEAFFGQGTRLTVV.

This clone was observed a few times. This chain joins TRBV6-6 and TRBJ2-7; 13 bases are a match to TRBD2. Per germline, CDR1 MNHNY and CDR2 SVGAGI (reference sequence). V gave up 6 bases and J gave up 2 bases; unmatched junction bases: 4. The length of the CDR3 is 15 residues. This CDR3 reads CASSLGLAGTYEQYF. CDR3 in DNA: TGTGCCAGCAGCCTGGGACTAGCGGGGACCTACGAGCAGTACTTC.

There are a few counts of this clone. This rearrangement joins TRBV30 to TRBJ2-1; possibly TRBD1 for D (5 bases). The germline V gene encodes CDR1 GTSNPN and CDR2 SVGIG (reference sequence). This CDR3 comprises 13 residues. The V gene lost 2 bases and the J gene lost 5 bases, with 10 bases spanning the gap. For the CDR3, the DNA is TGTGCCTGGAGTCAGGGCCAGAACAATGAGCAGTTCTTC. Translating gives CAWSQGQNNEQFF.

The chain has TRBV28 and TRBJ2-1, with 9 nucleotides matching TRBD2. The trim removed 6 bases at V and 8 bases at J, leaving 11 bases unmatched. The germline gives CDR1 MDHEN, CDR2 SYDVKM. This CDR3 has 15 residues. The CDR3 DNA sequence: TGTGCCAGCAGCCTGTATGCGGGAGGGCCGGATGAGCAGTTCTTC. Translation: CASSLYAGGPDEQFF.

The chain is built from TRBV3-1 (or the pseudogene TRBV3-2) and TRBJ1-1, with D perhaps TRBD1 (5 bases). Germline V CDR1 and CDR2: LGHDT, YNNKEL (reference sequence). There are 14 residues in the CDR3. V lost 6 bases to trimming and J lost 7 bases, with 18 bases between them. The CDR3 sequence: CASRPEGRAGEAFF. Here the CDR3 DNA reads TGTGCCAGCAGGCCGGAGGGGCGCGCAGGTGAAGCTTTCTTT.

V gene TRBV28 combines with J gene TRBJ1-5; no firm D call. The CDR3 totals 17 residues. Trimming pared 3 bases from V and 2 bases from J, leaving 17 bases between. Germline V lookup: CDR1 MDHEN, CDR2 SYDVKM. The chain's CDR3 is CASSFERMLFGNQPQHF. The CDR3 DNA reads TGTGCCAGCAGTTTTGAGAGGATGTTGTTTGGCAATCAGCCCCAGCATTTT.

The rearrangement links TRBV4-1 to TRBJ1-1; possibly TRBD1 for D (5 bases). This CDR3 is 15 amino acids long. The germline V and J ends were trimmed by 0 bases and 0 bases, with 8 bases remaining between them. Germline-derived CDR1 and CDR2 are MGHRA and YSYEKL. CDR3 nucleotides: TGCGCCAGCAGCCAAGAGGGCAGGGTGAACACTGAAGCTTTCTTT. It is translated as CASSQEGRVNTEAFF.

This clone is a singleton in its sample. V gene TRBV19 combines with J gene TRBJ1-1, with D maybe TRBD1 (5 bases). The CDR3 has 14 amino acids. CDR1 is LNHDA, CDR2 SQIVND, per germline (reference sequence). V lost 7 bases, J lost 1 base, and 13 bases lay in between. Here the CDR3 DNA reads TGTGCCAGTAACAACCAGGGTACGAACACTGAAGCTTTCTTT. Translation gives CASNNQGTNTEAFF.

This rearrangement joins TRBV9 to TRBJ2-1, with D unclear. Looked up from germline, CDR1 is SGDLS and CDR2 is YYNGEE. V shed 4 bases and J shed 7 bases, with 21 bases lying between them. The CDR3 totals 16 residues. The DNA of the CDR3 is TGTGCCAGCAGCCCTGGTGGTAGCCAAACCGAGAATGAGCAGTTCTTC. Its protein product is CASSPGGSQTENEQFF. The full variable domain, completed using reference TRBV9 and TRBJ2-1, is DSGVTQTPKHLITATGQRVTLRCSPRSGDLSVYWYQQSLDQGLQFLIQYYNGEERAKGNILERFSAQQFPDLHSELNLSSLELGDSALYFCASSPGGSQTENEQFFGPGTRLTVL.

This chain uses TRBV5-5 with TRBJ2-5; TRBD1 matches at 9 bases. Per the germline V gene, CDR1 is SGHKS and CDR2 is YYEKEE (reference sequence). After removal of 2 bases from V and 2 bases from J, the junction contained 19 bases not matched to a gene. This CDR3 contains 20 residues. The CDR3 DNA follows: TGTGCCAGCAGCTTCGGGACAGGGAATCGAGTTGGGGGGGATCAAGAGACCCAGTACTTC. As protein: CASSFGTGNRVGGDQETQYF.

This clone has just a few counts. V and J are TRBV5-1 and TRBJ1-5; a possible D gene is TRBD1 (5 bases). From germline, CDR1 is SGHRS and CDR2 YFSETQ. The V and J ends lost 0 bases and 2 bases respectively, with 9 bases between them. The CDR3 runs to 15 residues. The CDR3 loop reads CASSLAGMGNQPQHF. The CDR3 DNA is TGCGCCAGCAGCTTGGCAGGGATGGGCAATCAGCCCCAGCATTTT.

The V and J genes are TRBV21-1 and TRBJ1-1; TRBD1 reflects the table's D call only, with no check against the DNA. TRBV21-1 is marked as a pseudogene. The CDR3 is made up of 15 amino acids. The CDR3 sequence is CASSKMGSLNTEAFF. The CDR3 coding sequence is TGTGCCAGCAGCAAAATGGGCAGCCTGAACACTGAAGCTTTCTTT.

This rearrangement joins TRBV6-6 to TRBJ1-6; TRBD1 matches 8 bases. This CDR3 comprises 18 residues. Trimming took 5 bases from V and 7 from J; bases not matched to a gene: 16. Germline V gene sequence: CDR1 MNHNY, CDR2 SVGAGI (reference sequence). DNA for the CDR3: TGTGCCAGCAGTCCCTCGGGTGGTTTTGGGACAGGCAATTCACCCCTCCACTTT. It translates to CASSPSGGFGTGNSPLHF.